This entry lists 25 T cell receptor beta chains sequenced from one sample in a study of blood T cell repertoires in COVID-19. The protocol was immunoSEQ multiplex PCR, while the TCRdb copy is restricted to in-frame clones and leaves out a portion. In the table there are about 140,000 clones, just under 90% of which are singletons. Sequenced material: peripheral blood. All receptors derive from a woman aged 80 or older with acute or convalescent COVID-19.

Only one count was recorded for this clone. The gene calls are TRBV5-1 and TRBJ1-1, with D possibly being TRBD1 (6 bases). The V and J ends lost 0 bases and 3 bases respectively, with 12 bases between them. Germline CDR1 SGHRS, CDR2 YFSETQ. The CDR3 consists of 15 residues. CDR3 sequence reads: CASSLGGRRDTEAFF. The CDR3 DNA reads TGCGCCAGCAGCTTGGGGGGGCGTAGAGACACTGAAGCTTTCTTT.

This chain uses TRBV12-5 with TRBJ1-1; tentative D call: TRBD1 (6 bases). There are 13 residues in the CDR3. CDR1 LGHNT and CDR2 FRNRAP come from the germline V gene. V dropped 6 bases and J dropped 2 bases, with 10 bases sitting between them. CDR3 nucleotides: TGTGCTAGTGGGAGACAGGCCAACACTGAAGCTTTCTTT. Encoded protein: CASGRQANTEAFF. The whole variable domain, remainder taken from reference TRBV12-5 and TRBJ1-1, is DARVTQTPRHKVTEMGQEVTMRCQPILGHNTVFWYRQTMMQGLELLAYFRNRAPLDDSGMPKDRFSAEMPDATLATLKIQPSEPRDSAVYFCASGRQANTEAFFGQGTRLTVV.

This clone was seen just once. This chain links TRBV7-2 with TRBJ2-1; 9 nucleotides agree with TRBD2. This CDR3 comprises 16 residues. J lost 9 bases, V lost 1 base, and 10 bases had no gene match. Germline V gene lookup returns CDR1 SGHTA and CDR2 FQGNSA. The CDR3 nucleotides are TGTGCCAGCAGCTTAGAAGGGACTAGCAGTTTTCGTGAGCAGTTCTTC. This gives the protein CASSLEGTSSFREQFF.

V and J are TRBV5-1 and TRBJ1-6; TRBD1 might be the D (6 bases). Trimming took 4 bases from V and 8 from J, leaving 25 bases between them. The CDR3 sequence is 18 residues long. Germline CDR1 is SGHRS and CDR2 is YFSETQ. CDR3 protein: CASSLLPIQGEGDSPLHF. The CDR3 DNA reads TGCGCCAGCAGCCTCCTACCTATACAGGGCGAAGGGGATTCACCCCTCCACTTT.

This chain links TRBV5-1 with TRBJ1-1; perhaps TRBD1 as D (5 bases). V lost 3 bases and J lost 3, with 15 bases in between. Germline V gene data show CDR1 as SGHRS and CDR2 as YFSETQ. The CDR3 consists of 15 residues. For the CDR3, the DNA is TGCGCCAGCAGCTCTCGACCCCTAGGGGACACTGAAGCTTTCTTT. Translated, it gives CASSSRPLGDTEAFF.

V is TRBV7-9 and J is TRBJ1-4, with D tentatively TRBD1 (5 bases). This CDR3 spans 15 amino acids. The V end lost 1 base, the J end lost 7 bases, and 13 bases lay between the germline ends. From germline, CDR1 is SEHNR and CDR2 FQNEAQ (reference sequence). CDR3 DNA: TGTGCCAGCAGCTTAGGGGTGGGGGGTACTGAAAAACTGTTTTTT. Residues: CASSLGVGGTEKLFF.

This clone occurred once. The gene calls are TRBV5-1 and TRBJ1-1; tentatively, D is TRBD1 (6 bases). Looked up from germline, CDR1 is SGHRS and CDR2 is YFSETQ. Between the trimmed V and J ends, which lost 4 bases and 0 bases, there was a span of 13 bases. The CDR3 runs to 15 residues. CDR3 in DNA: TGCGCCAGCAGCCCCCCAACAGGGCTGAACACTGAAGCTTTCTTT. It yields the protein CASSPPTGLNTEAFF.

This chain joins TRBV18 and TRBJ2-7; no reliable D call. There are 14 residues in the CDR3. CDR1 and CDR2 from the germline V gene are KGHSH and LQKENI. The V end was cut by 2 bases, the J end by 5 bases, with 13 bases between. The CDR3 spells CASSPNSPPDEQYF. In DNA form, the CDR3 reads TGTGCCAGCTCACCAAACAGTCCTCCTGACGAGCAGTACTTC.

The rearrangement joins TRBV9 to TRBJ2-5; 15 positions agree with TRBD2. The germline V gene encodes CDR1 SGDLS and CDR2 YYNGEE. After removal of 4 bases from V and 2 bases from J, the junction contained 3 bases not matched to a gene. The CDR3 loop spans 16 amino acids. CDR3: CASSPGLAGGQETQYF. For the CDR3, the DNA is TGTGCCAGCAGCCCAGGACTAGCGGGGGGGCAAGAGACCCAGTACTTC.

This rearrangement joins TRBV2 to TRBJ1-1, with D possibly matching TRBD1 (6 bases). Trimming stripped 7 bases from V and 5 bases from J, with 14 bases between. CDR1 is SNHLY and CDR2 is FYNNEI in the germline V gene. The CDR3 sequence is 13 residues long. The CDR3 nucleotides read TGTGCCAGCAAACGGGGGGCTGGGACTGAAGCTTTCTTT. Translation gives CASKRGAGTEAFF. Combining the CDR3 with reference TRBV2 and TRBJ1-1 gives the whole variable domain EPEVTQTPSHQVTQMGQEVILRCVPISNHLYFYWYRQILGQKVEFLVSFYNNEISEKSEIFDDQFSVERPDGSNFTLKIRSTKLEDSAMYFCASKRGAGTEAFFGQGTRLTVV.

CDR3 sequence (DNA): TGTGCCAGCAGTGAAGCTGGGTCCCAATCGGGCTACGAGCAGTACTTC. It is translated as CASSEAGSQSGYEQYF. The chain uses TRBV6-1 and TRBJ2-7; D call uncertain. Germline CDR1 and CDR2: MNHNS and SASEGT. The CDR3 length is 16 residues. Trimming pared 0 bases from V and 3 bases from J, leaving 15 bases between.

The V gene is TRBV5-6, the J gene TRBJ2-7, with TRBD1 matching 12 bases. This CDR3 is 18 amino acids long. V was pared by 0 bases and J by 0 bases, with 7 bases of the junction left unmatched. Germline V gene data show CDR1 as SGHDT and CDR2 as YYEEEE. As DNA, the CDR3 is TGTGCCAGCAGCTTGGAAGGGGACAGGGGGCGGAGCTCCTACGAGCAGTACTTC. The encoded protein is CASSLEGDRGRSSYEQYF.

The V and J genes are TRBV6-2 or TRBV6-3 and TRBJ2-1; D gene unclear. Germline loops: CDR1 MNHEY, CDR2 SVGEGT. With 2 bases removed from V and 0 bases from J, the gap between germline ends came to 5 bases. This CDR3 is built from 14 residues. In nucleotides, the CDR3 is TGTGCCAGCAGTTACCGGAGCTCCTACAATGAGCAGTTCTTC. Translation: CASSYRSSYNEQFF.

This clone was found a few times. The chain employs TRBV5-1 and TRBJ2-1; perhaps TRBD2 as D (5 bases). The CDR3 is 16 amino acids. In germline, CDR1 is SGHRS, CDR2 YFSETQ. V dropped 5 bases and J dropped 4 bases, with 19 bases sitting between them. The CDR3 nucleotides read TGCGCCAGCAGTTCACTCGGGATGAATCAATACAATGAGCAGTTCTTC. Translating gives CASSSLGMNQYNEQFF.

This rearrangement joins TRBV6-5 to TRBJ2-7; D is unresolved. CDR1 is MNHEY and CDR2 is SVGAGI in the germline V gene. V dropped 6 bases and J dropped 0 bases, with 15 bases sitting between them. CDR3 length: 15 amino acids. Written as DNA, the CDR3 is TGTGCCAGCAGGCCCCGTGGCTCTTCCTCCTACGAGCAGTACTTC. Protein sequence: CASRPRGSSSYEQYF.

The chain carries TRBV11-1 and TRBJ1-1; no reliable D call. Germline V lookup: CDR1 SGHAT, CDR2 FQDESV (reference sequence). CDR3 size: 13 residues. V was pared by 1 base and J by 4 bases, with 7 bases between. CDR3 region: CASSLGASTEAFF. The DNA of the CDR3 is TGTGCCAGCAGCTTAGGAGCGAGCACTGAAGCTTTCTTT.

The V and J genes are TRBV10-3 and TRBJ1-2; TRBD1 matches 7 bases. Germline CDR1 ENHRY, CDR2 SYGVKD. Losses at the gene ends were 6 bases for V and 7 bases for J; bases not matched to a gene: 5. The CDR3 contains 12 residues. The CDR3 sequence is CAISPTGFGYTF. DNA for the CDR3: TGTGCCATCAGCCCGACAGGGTTTGGCTACACCTTC.

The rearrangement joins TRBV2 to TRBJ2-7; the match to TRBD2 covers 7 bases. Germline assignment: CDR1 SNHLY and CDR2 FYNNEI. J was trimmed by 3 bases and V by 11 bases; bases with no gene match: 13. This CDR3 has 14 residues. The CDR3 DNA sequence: TGTGCCGGTCTTGGGGCGGGGGAAAACTACGAGCAGTACTTC. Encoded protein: CAGLGAGENYEQYF.

The CDR3 nucleotides read TGTGCCAGCAGTTTATTCCCCCCTGGAGGTAACTATGGCTACACCTTC. Translating it yields CASSLFPPGGNYGYTF. This chain uses TRBV27 with TRBJ1-2; no reliable D call. Trimming left V 1 base short and J 1 base short, with 13 bases between. CDR1 is MNHEY, CDR2 SMNVEV, per germline (reference sequence). This CDR3 spans 16 amino acids.

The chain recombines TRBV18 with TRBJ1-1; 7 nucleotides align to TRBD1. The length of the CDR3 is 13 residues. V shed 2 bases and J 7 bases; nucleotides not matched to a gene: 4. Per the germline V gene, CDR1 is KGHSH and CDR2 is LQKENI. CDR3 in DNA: TGTGCCAGCTCACCAGAGGGACAGAGTGAAGCTTTCTTT. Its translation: CASSPEGQSEAFF.

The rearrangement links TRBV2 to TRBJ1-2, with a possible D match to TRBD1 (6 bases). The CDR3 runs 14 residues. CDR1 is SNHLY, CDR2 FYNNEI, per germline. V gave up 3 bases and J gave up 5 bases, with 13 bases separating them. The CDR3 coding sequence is TGTGCCAGCAGTGACGGGGGGCGGGCTTATGGCTACACCTTC. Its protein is CASSDGGRAYGYTF.

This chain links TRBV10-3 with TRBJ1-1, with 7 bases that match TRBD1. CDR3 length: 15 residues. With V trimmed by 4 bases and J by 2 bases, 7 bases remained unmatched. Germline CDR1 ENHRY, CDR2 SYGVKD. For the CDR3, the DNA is TGTGCCATCAGTGTTTACAGGGGAGTTAACACTGAAGCTTTCTTT. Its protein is CAISVYRGVNTEAFF.

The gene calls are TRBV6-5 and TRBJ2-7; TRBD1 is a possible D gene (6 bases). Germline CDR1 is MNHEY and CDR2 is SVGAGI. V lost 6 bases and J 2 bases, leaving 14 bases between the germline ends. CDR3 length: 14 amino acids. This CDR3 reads CASSLDRLTYEQYF. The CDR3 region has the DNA TGTGCCAGCAGCCTGGACAGATTAACCTACGAGCAGTACTTC.

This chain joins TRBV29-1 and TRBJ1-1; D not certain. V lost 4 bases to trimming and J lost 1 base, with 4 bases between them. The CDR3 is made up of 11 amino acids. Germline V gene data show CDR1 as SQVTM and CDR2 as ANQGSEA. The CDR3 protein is CSVVWNTEAFF. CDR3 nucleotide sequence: TGCAGCGTTGTCTGGAACACTGAAGCTTTCTTT.

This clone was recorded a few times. The CDR3 DNA sequence: TGTGCCAGCAGCCTACAGGGCATGAACACTGAAGCTTTCTTT. Translated, it gives CASSLQGMNTEAFF. The V and J genes are TRBV11-2 and TRBJ1-1, with TRBD1 as a possible D gene (6 bases). Trimming stripped 5 bases from V and 0 bases from J, with 10 bases between. The CDR3 is 14 residues long. Per germline, CDR1 SGHAT and CDR2 FQNNGV.